The 19 T cell receptor beta chains presented below share a single source sample, sequenced in a study of shared clonotypes between healthy human individuals. Method: immunoSEQ multiplex PCR; TCRdb's copy keeps in-frame clones and lacks some. The sample lists fewer than 850,000 clones, approximately 79% occurring once. Sequencing was carried out using memory CD4+ T cells sorted from blood. Indicated subset: CD45RA-negative fraction. These receptors were obtained from a young woman in good health.

The CDR3 is CASSRDRGQGQPQHF. CDR3 nucleotides: TGTGCCAGCAGCCGAGACAGGGGGCAGGGGCAGCCCCAGCATTTT. This chain links TRBV5-8 with TRBJ1-5; 10 nucleotides line up with TRBD1. Germline-derived CDR1 and CDR2 are SGHTS and YDEGEE. This CDR3 region has 15 residues. V lost 4 bases to trimming and J lost 7 bases; unmatched junction nucleotides: 8.

The J gene is TRBJ1-4, the V gene TRBV5-6, with D maybe TRBD1 (6 bases). CDR1 and CDR2 from the germline V gene are SGHDT and YYEEEE. V lost 3 bases, J lost 0 bases, and 12 bases lay in between. The CDR3 contains 16 residues. As DNA, the CDR3 is TGTGCCAGCAGCTCTTGGACAGAAGCAACTAATGAAAAACTGTTTTTT. Translation gives CASSSWTEATNEKLFF.

This rearrangement joins TRBV11-2 to TRBJ2-5; 14 bases are a match to TRBD2. Looked up from germline, CDR1 is SGHAT and CDR2 is FQNNGV. The V segment lost 5 bases and the J segment 1 base; nucleotides outside the gene matches: 3. This CDR3 comprises 16 residues. CDR3 coding DNA: TGTGCCAGCAGCATCGGGACTAGCGGGGGCCAAGAGACCCAGTACTTC. Protein sequence: CASSIGTSGGQETQYF.

The gene calls are TRBV19 and TRBJ1-2; 8 bases agree with TRBD1. The germline CDR1 and CDR2 sequences are LNHDA and SQIVND (reference sequence). The CDR3 sequence is 16 residues long. The ends lost 4 bases at V and 7 bases at J; junction bases unmatched: 14. The CDR3 spells CASSTGQGMKARGYTF. CDR3 DNA: TGTGCCAGTAGTACCGGACAGGGTATGAAGGCTCGTGGCTACACCTTC.

J is TRBJ2-3 and V is TRBV19; 8 bases are shared with TRBD2. This CDR3 is 15 amino acids long. The trim removed 3 bases at V and 4 bases at J, leaving 6 bases unmatched. Germline V gene data show CDR1 as LNHDA and CDR2 as SQIVND (reference sequence). DNA of the CDR3: TGTGCCAGTAGTATCGGTAGCGGGACCGCAGATACGCAGTATTTT. Translating it yields CASSIGSGTADTQYF.

The chain links TRBV27 to TRBJ2-3, with TRBD2 matching 7 bases. CDR1 is MNHEY and CDR2 is SMNVEV in the germline V gene (reference sequence). With V trimmed by 6 bases and J by 4 bases, 7 bases remained unmatched. This CDR3 is 14 amino acids long. The CDR3 DNA is TGTGCCAGCAGGACCTGGGGGGGAGCAGATACGCAGTATTTT. It is translated as CASRTWGGADTQYF.

Comments on this clone: The sample carries other DNA sequences with the same CDR3. The CDR3 nucleotides are TGCGCCAGCAGGACAGGGAACTATGGCTACACCTTC. Protein: CASRTGNYGYTF. The chain combines TRBV5-1 with TRBJ1-2; 7 nucleotides line up with TRBD1. The CDR3 runs 12 residues. The ends lost 5 bases at V and 2 bases at J; junction bases unmatched: 0. CDR1 and CDR2 from the germline V gene are SGHRS and YFSETQ.

This clone appeared many times. J is TRBJ1-3 and V is TRBV10-3; TRBD1 might be the D (5 bases). The CDR3 is made up of 14 amino acids. V lost 5 bases, J lost 8 bases, and 16 bases lay in between. Germline V gene lookup returns CDR1 ENHRY and CDR2 SYGVKD. CDR3: CAISPTERSDTIYF. The CDR3 nucleotides read TGTGCCATCAGTCCGACAGAACGGTCGGACACCATATATTTT.

V is TRBV7-9 and J is TRBJ2-7, with 14 bases that match TRBD2. The length of the CDR3 is 18 residues. Trimming at V came to 1 base and at J to 3 bases, leaving 8 bases not matched to a gene. Germline V CDR1 and CDR2: SEHNR, FQNEAQ (reference sequence). The CDR3 protein is CASSLVWTSGRRVYEQYF. CDR3 coding DNA: TGTGCCAGCAGCTTAGTGTGGACTAGCGGGAGGAGGGTCTACGAGCAGTACTTC.

On this clone itself: In the same sample, other DNA sequences code for this CDR3. This rearrangement joins TRBV5-1 to TRBJ2-1, with a tentative D call TRBD2 (5 bases). This CDR3 region has 15 residues. The V gene's germline CDR1 is SGHRS and CDR2 YFSETQ. V was cut by 5 bases and J by 0 bases, with 12 bases left in between. CDR3 sequence (DNA): TGCGCCAGCAGTCTGGACTCAAGCTCCTACAATGAGCAGTTCTTC. It codes for CASSLDSSSYNEQFF.

This chain uses TRBV6-6 with TRBJ2-7; TRBD1 matches at 8 bases. Trimming took 6 bases from V and 1 from J; bases not matched to a gene: 8. CDR3 size: 15 residues. Germline assignment: CDR1 MNHNY and CDR2 SVGAGI (reference sequence). The CDR3 bases are TGTGCCAGCAGACCCGGACAGGGAAGTTCCTACGAGCAGTACTTC. This sequence encodes CASRPGQGSSYEQYF.

Of note for this clone: Other DNA sequences from this sample encode an identical CDR3 as well. The gene calls are TRBV7-9 and TRBJ2-3, with D possibly TRBD2 on 5 matching bases. The CDR3 covers 14 residues. Trimming removed 6 bases from V and 1 base from J, with 11 bases in between. From germline, CDR1 is SEHNR and CDR2 FQNEAQ (reference sequence). The CDR3 DNA sequence: TGTGCCAGCAGTCGAAGTAGCGGCACAGATACGCAGTATTTT. It is translated as CASSRSSGTDTQYF. Variable domain in full (rest from reference TRBV7-9 and TRBJ2-3): DTGVSQNPRHKITKRGQNVTFRCDPISEHNRLYWYRQTLGQGPEFLTYFQNEAQLEKSRLLSDRFSAERPKGSFSTLEIQRTEQGDSAMYLCASSRSSGTDTQYFGPGTRLTVL.

This clone has just one count. The chain carries TRBV27 and TRBJ1-5; no reliable D call. The CDR3 is 15 residues long. The germline V and J ends were trimmed by 6 bases and 0 bases, with 12 bases remaining between them. The V gene's germline CDR1 is MNHEY and CDR2 SMNVEV (reference sequence). The CDR3 loop is CASRPYGYSNQPQHF. The CDR3 bases are TGTGCCAGCAGACCATATGGTTATAGCAATCAGCCCCAGCATTTT.

This chain connects TRBV25-1 to TRBJ2-7; D gene uncertain. Germline V gives CDR1 MGHDK, CDR2 SYGVNS. V lost 1 base, J lost 3 bases, and 7 bases lay in between. The CDR3 extends over 13 amino acids. As DNA, the CDR3 is TGTGCCAGCAGTGAATCGTTGGGCTACGAGCAGTACTTC. It yields the protein CASSESLGYEQYF.

This chain links TRBV7-9 with TRBJ1-1, with D perhaps TRBD1 (5 bases). Germline-derived CDR1 and CDR2 are SEHNR and FQNEAQ (reference sequence). The CDR3 covers 15 residues. Trimming took 4 bases from V and 0 from J, leaving 12 bases between them. CDR3 region: CASSSMTVMNTEAFF. CDR3 coding DNA: TGTGCCAGCAGCTCGATGACAGTGATGAACACTGAAGCTTTCTTT. Together with reference TRBV7-9 and TRBJ1-1, the CDR3 gives the full variable domain: DTGVSQNPRHKITKRGQNVTFRCDPISEHNRLYWYRQTLGQGPEFLTYFQNEAQLEKSRLLSDRFSAERPKGSFSTLEIQRTEQGDSAMYLCASSSMTVMNTEAFFGQGTRLTVV.

This rearrangement joins TRBV28 to TRBJ2-7; TRBD1 agrees at 7 bases. J gave up 3 bases and V 5 bases, and 4 bases lay outside the gene matches. The CDR3 contains 13 residues. Looked up from germline, CDR1 is MDHEN and CDR2 is SYDVKM. The CDR3 sequence: CASSSGTVYEQYF. CDR3 bases: TGTGCCAGCAGTAGTGGGACAGTCTACGAGCAGTACTTC.

The gene calls are TRBV2 and TRBJ1-1; D not certain. V was shortened by 7 bases and J by 1 base, with 10 bases between the two germline ends. This CDR3 is 13 amino acids long. Germline assignment: CDR1 SNHLY and CDR2 FYNNEI. CDR3 sequence: CASTRPPNTEAFF. The DNA for the CDR3 is TGTGCCAGCACCAGACCGCCGAACACTGAAGCTTTCTTT.

This chain uses TRBV2 with TRBJ1-1; D is unresolved. In germline, CDR1 is SNHLY, CDR2 FYNNEI. The CDR3 runs 12 residues. V lost 7 bases to trimming and J lost 0 bases, with 6 bases between them. Here the CDR3 DNA reads TGTGCCAGCAACACCATGAACACTGAAGCTTTCTTT. Its protein is CASNTMNTEAFF.

The chain joins TRBV29-1 to TRBJ1-1; a possible D gene is TRBD1 (6 bases). The length of the CDR3 is 10 residues. V gave up 6 bases and J gave up 7 bases, with 9 bases separating them. Germline V gene data show CDR1 as SQVTM and CDR2 as ANQGSEA. The CDR3 loop reads CSVWTDEAFF. CDR3 coding DNA: TGCAGCGTGTGGACAGATGAAGCTTTCTTT.